This T cell receptor beta chain was found in a study of siplizumab effects on memory and regulatory T cells. Only in-frame clones appear in the TCRdb table, and some are missing; sequencing was by immunoSEQ multiplex PCR. Here the sample spans tens of thousands of clones, 80% to 95% being singletons. The receptor was derived from a human donor in good health. Sequencing used CD8+ T cells sorted from blood.

CDR3 in amino acids: CASSDVQVMNTEAFF. The CDR3 coding sequence is TGCGCCAGCAGTGACGTACAGGTCATGAACACTGAAGCTTTCTTT. This chain connects TRBV10-2 to TRBJ1-1; tentatively, D is TRBD1 (5 bases). Trimming took 3 bases from V and 0 from J, leaving 11 bases between them. The CDR3 has 15 residues. CDR1 and CDR2 from the germline V gene are WSHSY and SAAADI.